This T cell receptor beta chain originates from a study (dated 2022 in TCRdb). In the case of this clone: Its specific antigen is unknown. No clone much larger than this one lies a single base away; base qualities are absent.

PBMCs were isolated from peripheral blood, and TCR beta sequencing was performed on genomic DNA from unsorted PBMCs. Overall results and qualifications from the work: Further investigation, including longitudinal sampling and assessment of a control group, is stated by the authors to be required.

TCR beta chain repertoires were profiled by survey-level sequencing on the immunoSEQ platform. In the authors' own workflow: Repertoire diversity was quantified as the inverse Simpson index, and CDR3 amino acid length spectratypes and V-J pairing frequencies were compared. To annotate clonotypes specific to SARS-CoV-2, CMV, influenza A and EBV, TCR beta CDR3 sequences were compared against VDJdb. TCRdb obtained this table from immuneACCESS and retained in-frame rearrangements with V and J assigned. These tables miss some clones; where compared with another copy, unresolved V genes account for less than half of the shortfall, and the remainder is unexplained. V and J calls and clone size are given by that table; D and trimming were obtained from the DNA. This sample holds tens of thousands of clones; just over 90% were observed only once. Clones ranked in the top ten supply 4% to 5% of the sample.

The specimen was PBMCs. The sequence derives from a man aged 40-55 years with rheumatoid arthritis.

The CDR3 region: CASSYITSYEQYF. The sequenced DNA: TGTGCCAGCAGTTACATAACGTCCTACGAGCAGTACTTC. This chain is built from TRBV6-6 and TRBJ2-7; no D gene call is confident. Its CDR3 holds 13 amino acids, cysteine through phenylalanine. Left in the record is the CDR3 DNA by itself, 39 bases read in frame from the first base. V loses 2 bases of germline sequence and J loses 1 base, and the interval between the two ends is 6 bases. The germline V gene encodes CDR1 MNHNY and CDR2 SVGAGI (reference sequence).